This T cell receptor (beta chain) was identified in a study of OX40 agonist ivuxolimab in advanced cancers. Study in general: Ivuxolimab, an antibody acting as an agonist of OX40 (CD134), was used to treat patients. General study findings and limits: The average count of expanded clones was higher among CD8+ T cells than among CD4+. There were also nonresponders showing low normalized T-cell clonal expansion.

Germline V gene sequence: CDR1 MDHEN, CDR2 SYDVKM. The CDR3 runs to 15 residues. J lost 7 bases, V lost 6 bases, and 11 bases had no gene match. Regarding this clone: What it binds is unknown.

Sequencing used immunoSEQ multiplex PCR; TCRdb keeps in-frame clones, though not all of them. The repertoire holds more than 95,000 clones, with approximately 94% as singletons. The chain uses TRBV28 and TRBJ2-1, with 8 bases lining up with TRBD2. The receptor's source is an adult with an advanced solid tumor such as melanoma, head and neck, liver or kidney cancer. This specimen consisted of CD4+ or CD8+ T cells sorted from blood, obtained in a trial of the OX40 agonist ivuxolimab. This chain's CDR3 is CASRTLGLALNEQFF. CDR3 sequence (DNA): TGTGCCAGCAGGACCCTCGGACTAGCTTTAAATGAGCAGTTCTTC.